One sample yielded the 15 T cell receptor beta chains listed below, sequenced in a study of shared clonotypes between healthy human individuals. Sequenced by immunoSEQ multiplex PCR; TCRdb stores in-frame clones only, minus some. The sample carries around 2,000,000 clones, about 95% recorded once. Naive CD8 cells comprised CD45RO-negative, CCR7-positively selected cells, excluding terminally differentiated effector memory CD45RA+ cells. The sample was naive CD8+ T cells sorted from blood. The receptor source for this set is a man aged 18 to 35 in good health.

Of note for this clone: The sample contains more than one DNA sequence encoding this CDR3. The rearrangement uses TRBV27 and TRBJ2-1, with 8 bases matching TRBD2. J gave up 7 bases and V 4 bases, and 0 bases lay outside the gene matches. The CDR3 extends over 12 amino acids. The germline CDR1 and CDR2 sequences are MNHEY and SMNVEV (reference sequence). The CDR3 DNA is TGTGCCAGCAGTTCGGGAGGGAATGAGCAGTTCTTC. Protein sequence: CASSSGGNEQFF.

V usage is TRBV7-8 and J usage is TRBJ2-3; a possible D gene is TRBD2 (6 bases). Trimming shortened V by 2 bases and J by 4 bases, and 10 bases separated the two germline ends. Germline CDR1 SGHVS, CDR2 FQNEAQ. The CDR3 is 14 residues long. The chain's CDR3 is CASSLSSGADTQYF. DNA for the CDR3: TGTGCCAGCAGCTTATCTTCGGGGGCAGATACGCAGTATTTT.

The chain uses TRBV27 and TRBJ2-1; D may match TRBD1 or TRBD2 (5 bases each). Germline CDR1 MNHEY, CDR2 SMNVEV (reference sequence). The ends were cut back, 3 bases at V and 9 bases at J, with 18 bases in the middle. This CDR3 spans 15 amino acids. The CDR3 protein is CASSFGGAVLGEQFF. The CDR3 DNA reads TGTGCCAGCAGTTTTGGGGGAGCCGTTTTAGGTGAGCAGTTCTTC.

The chain uses TRBV6-6 and TRBJ1-5; D gene unclear. The ends were cut back, 0 bases at V and 7 bases at J, with 10 bases in the middle. The CDR3 has 14 amino acids. The germline gives CDR1 MNHNY, CDR2 SVGAGI (reference sequence). In DNA form, the CDR3 reads TGTGCCAGCAGTTACTCGTTCACGCGGCAGCCCCAGCATTTT. Protein: CASSYSFTRQPQHF.

The V and J genes are TRBV10-3 and TRBJ2-7; a possible D gene is TRBD1 (6 bases). Trimming took off 5 bases at V and 0 bases at J, with 17 bases between the two ends. Germline CDR1 and CDR2: ENHRY and SYGVKD. The length of the CDR3 is 16 residues. The CDR3, as DNA: TGTGCCATCAGTTTAGAACAGGGAGTCGCCTCCTACGAGCAGTACTTC. Encoded protein: CAISLEQGVASYEQYF.

The chain links TRBV9 to TRBJ2-1; D call uncertain. This CDR3 has 14 amino acids. Per germline, CDR1 SGDLS and CDR2 YYNGEE. V gave up 3 bases and J gave up 1 base, with 8 bases separating them. The CDR3: CASSEDPSYNEQFF. In DNA, the CDR3 is TGTGCCAGCAGCGAGGACCCGTCCTACAATGAGCAGTTCTTC.

The V call is TRBV6-1, the J call TRBJ1-5, with D possibly being TRBD1 (5 bases). The CDR3 has 15 amino acids. The germline CDR1 and CDR2 sequences are MNHNS and SASEGT. Trimming left V 7 bases short and J 0 bases short, with 13 bases between. CDR3 sequence: CASKMEGFSNQPQHF. In DNA, the CDR3 is TGTGCCAGCAAAATGGAGGGGTTTAGCAATCAGCCCCAGCATTTT.

On this clone: This sample also contains other DNA sequences that code for the same CDR3. V and J are TRBV5-6 and TRBJ1-2; D not certain. This CDR3 spans 14 amino acids. Germline V gene data show CDR1 as SGHDT and CDR2 as YYEEEE. The ends were cut back, 0 bases at V and 1 base at J, with 7 bases in the middle. CDR3 loop: CASSLAGSNYGYTF. The DNA of the CDR3 is TGTGCCAGCAGCTTGGCTGGCAGTAACTATGGCTACACCTTC.

This clone was recorded only once. In nucleotides, the CDR3 is TGTGCCAGCAGCTTAGAGGCGGGGGGCCCCCCGTGGGAGCAGTTCTTC. Its protein is CASSLEAGGPPWEQFF. This rearrangement joins TRBV11-2 to TRBJ2-1; 8 nucleotides match TRBD2. After removal of 0 bases from V and 10 bases from J, the junction contained 11 bases not matched to a gene. This CDR3 comprises 16 residues. Germline V gene sequence: CDR1 SGHAT, CDR2 FQNNGV.

The chain uses TRBV5-1 and TRBJ2-3; possibly TRBD1 for D (6 bases). Germline CDR1 and CDR2: SGHRS and YFSETQ. Between the trimmed V and J ends, which lost 7 bases and 6 bases, there was a span of 18 bases. The CDR3 covers 14 residues. Here the CDR3 reads CASGRQDLGDTQYF. The CDR3 nucleotides read TGCGCCAGCGGCCGACAGGACCTCGGGGATACGCAGTATTTT.

The rearrangement uses TRBV29-1 and TRBJ2-5, with TRBD2 matching 13 bases. J was trimmed by 12 bases and V by 4 bases; bases with no gene match: 2. Germline V gives CDR1 SQVTM, CDR2 ANQGSEA. CDR3 length: 11 residues. CDR3 nucleotides: TGCAGCGTTGTACTAGCGGGGGGGAAGTACTTC. As protein: CSVVLAGGKYF.

J is TRBJ2-5 and V is TRBV7-9; D gene ambiguous. Germline V gene data show CDR1 as SEHNR and CDR2 as FQNEAQ (reference sequence). Trimming stripped 1 base from V and 5 bases from J, with 11 bases between. This CDR3 is 14 amino acids long. CDR3 sequence reads: CASSLEVGAETQYF. CDR3 in DNA: TGTGCCAGCAGCTTAGAGGTTGGAGCGGAGACCCAGTACTTC. Complete variable domain (other parts from reference TRBV7-9 and TRBJ2-5): DTGVSQNPRHKITKRGQNVTFRCDPISEHNRLYWYRQTLGQGPEFLTYFQNEAQLEKSRLLSDRFSAERPKGSFSTLEIQRTEQGDSAMYLCASSLEVGAETQYFGPGTRLLVL.

In its sample, this clone was seen once. V gene TRBV13 combines with J gene TRBJ2-3; 7 nucleotides align to TRBD2. From germline, CDR1 is PRHDT and CDR2 FYEKMQ (reference sequence). The trim removed 1 base at V and 5 bases at J, leaving 6 bases unmatched. This CDR3 is built from 15 residues. The CDR3 nucleotides are TGTGCCAGCAGCTTAGCGCGCGGGAGTCAAGATACGCAGTATTTT. Translating gives CASSLARGSQDTQYF.

This chain connects TRBV6-1 to TRBJ2-7; D might be TRBD1 or TRBD2, each matching 5 bases. CDR1 and CDR2 from the germline V gene are MNHNS and SASEGT. V was trimmed by 7 bases and J by 0 bases, leaving 13 bases between them. The CDR3 spans 14 residues. CDR3 sequence (DNA): TGTGCCAGCAACCTCCTGGGGGACTCCTACGAGCAGTACTTC. The encoded protein is CASNLLGDSYEQYF.

This clone is a singleton in its sample. The chain recombines TRBV2 with TRBJ2-1, with 13 nucleotides matching TRBD2. CDR3 size: 15 residues. V trimming: 6 bases; J trimming: 8 bases; junction bases outside the gene matches: 7. Germline CDR1 is SNHLY and CDR2 is FYNNEI. The DNA for the CDR3 is TGTGCCAGCAGGCAGGGACTAGCGGGGTATGATGAGCAGTTCTTC. This gives the protein CASRQGLAGYDEQFF.